The 4 T cell receptor beta chains in this list originate from one sample, sequenced in a study of Tregs in tolerant kidney transplant recipients. TCRdb's copy holds only in-frame clones and misses some; the assay was immunoSEQ multiplex PCR. The repertoire holds 90,000 to 120,000 clones, with roughly 90% as singletons. Sequences were derived from CD4+ T cells from blood, sampled before the transplant. The receptors come from a human donor who received a combined kidney and bone marrow transplant.

The gene calls are TRBV7-6 and TRBJ2-5; TRBD1 matches at 9 bases. The CDR3 contains 15 residues. V dropped 4 bases and J dropped 4; count of bases not matched to a gene: 7. CDR1 and CDR2 (germline): SGHVS, FNYEAQ. Here the CDR3 reads CASSSGQGRGETQYF. The DNA for the CDR3 is TGTGCCAGCAGCTCCGGACAGGGGAGGGGAGAGACCCAGTACTTC.

The V gene is TRBV15, the J gene TRBJ2-1; perhaps TRBD1 as D (5 bases). The V end was cut by 0 bases, the J end by 7 bases, with 10 bases between. CDR3 length equals 14 residues. The germline CDR1 and CDR2 sequences are LNHNV and YYDKDF (reference sequence). The CDR3 DNA reads TGTGCCACCAGCAGAGATGTGGGGCCTAATGAGCAGTTCTTC. Translating gives CATSRDVGPNEQFF.

The J gene is TRBJ2-1, the V gene TRBV12-5; 8 bases align to TRBD1. Germline trimming cut 6 bases from V and 0 bases from J; bases unmatched to any gene: 4. CDR3 length equals 15 residues. CDR1 LGHNT and CDR2 FRNRAP come from the germline V gene. This chain's CDR3 is CASGSGQGSYNEQFF. The CDR3 DNA reads as TGTGCTAGTGGATCAGGACAGGGCTCCTACAATGAGCAGTTCTTC. The full variable domain, with the rest looked up from reference TRBV12-5 and TRBJ2-1, is DARVTQTPRHKVTEMGQEVTMRCQPILGHNTVFWYRQTMMQGLELLAYFRNRAPLDDSGMPKDRFSAEMPDATLATLKIQPSEPRDSAVYFCASGSGQGSYNEQFFGPGTRLTVL.

The chain combines TRBV6-6 with TRBJ1-1, with TRBD1 matching over 7 bases. J gave up 4 bases and V 6 bases, and 5 bases lay outside the gene matches. CDR1 and CDR2 (germline): MNHNY, SVGAGI (reference sequence). The CDR3 is made up of 13 amino acids. CDR3 loop: CASRLPGGTEAFF. CDR3 nucleotides: TGTGCCAGCAGACTCCCAGGGGGCACTGAAGCTTTCTTT.